This record covers a single T cell receptor beta chain. The antigen remains unidentified. V dropped 7 bases and J dropped 0 bases, with 9 bases sitting between them. The CDR3 runs 13 residues. Germline V gives CDR1 MNHEY, CDR2 SMNVEV (reference sequence). Assay used: immunoSEQ multiplex PCR; TCRdb lists only in-frame clones, some missing. The sample has about 110,000 clones, roughly nine tenths seen once. The data were taken from a study of OX40 agonist ivuxolimab in advanced cancers. In the study overall: Ivuxolimab, an agonist antibody against OX40 (CD134), was given to patients. People in dose escalation had one of these cancers: hepatocellular carcinoma, melanoma, renal cell or head and neck cancer.

Study-wide findings and caveats: At doses 0.1 to 3.0 mg/kg, CD4+ and CD8+ clones expanded.

This clonotype was obtained from an adult with an advanced solid tumor such as melanoma, head and neck, liver or kidney cancer. The rearrangement uses TRBV27 and TRBJ1-1; tentatively, D is TRBD1 (5 bases). The material was CD4+ or CD8+ T cells sorted from blood, obtained in a trial of the OX40 agonist ivuxolimab. CDR3 sequence: CASKGRMNTEAFF. The CDR3 DNA reads TGTGCCAGCAAGGGGCGGATGAACACTGAAGCTTTCTTT.